These 2 T cell receptor beta chains were all obtained from the same sample, sequenced in a study of CD8 T cells in ankylosing spondylitis. Via MiXCR, TCRdb re-called the 5' RACE reads, giving one row per CDR3 protein. This sample has more than 150,000 distinct CDR3 sequences, with around 13% found just once. What was sequenced was blood, either unsorted or a sorted T cell fraction (not recorded which). The receptors derive from a male donor with ankylosing spondylitis or in good health (not recorded which).

This clonotype has a handful of counts. CDR3 DNA sequence: TGTGCCATCAGCCAATGGACTAGCAGTCTGCGACAGGATGAGCAGTTCTTC. It yields the protein CAISQWTSSLRQDEQFF. The chain employs TRBV10-3 and TRBJ2-1, with 8 bases aligning to TRBD2. This CDR3 is built from 17 residues. Germline loops: CDR1 ENHRY, CDR2 SYGVKD. V was clipped by 6 bases and J by 8 bases; unmatched bases: 18.

This clonotype has only a few counts. J is TRBJ2-7 and V is TRBV7-9; 9 nucleotides line up with TRBD1. This CDR3 has 14 amino acids. V gave up 1 base and J gave up 4 bases; unmatched junction bases: 2. The V gene's germline CDR1 is SEHNR and CDR2 FQNEAQ (reference sequence). The CDR3 loop reads CASSLDGTGYEQYF. The CDR3 DNA reads as TGTGCCAGCAGCTTAGATGGGACAGGGTACGAGCAGTACTTC.